Shown below are 10 T cell receptor beta chains from a single sample sequenced in a study of radiotherapy plus CTLA-4 blockade in lung cancer. Clones were sequenced by immunoSEQ multiplex PCR, and TCRdb holds only the in-frame ones, with some missing. The sample records about 120,000 clones, 70% to 90% being singletons. The sequenced sample was peripheral blood, obtained from a patient treated with radiotherapy plus ipilimumab. The receptors shown here come from a human donor with non-small cell lung cancer that progressed on radiotherapy plus ipilimumab.

The rearrangement links TRBV30 to TRBJ1-5; D is undetermined. Trimming removed 1 base from V and 0 bases from J, with 10 bases in between. The length of the CDR3 is 15 residues. Germline V gene lookup returns CDR1 GTSNPN and CDR2 SVGIG (reference sequence). The CDR3 loop is CAWSGSSFSNQPQHF. For the CDR3, the DNA is TGTGCCTGGAGTGGGAGCTCTTTTAGCAATCAGCCCCAGCATTTT.

Turning to this clone: The sample contains more than one DNA sequence encoding this CDR3. The chain recombines TRBV5-1 with TRBJ2-1; a possible D gene is TRBD1 (8 bases). This CDR3 is 14 amino acids long. V dropped 4 bases and J dropped 7 bases, with 15 bases sitting between them. The V gene's germline CDR1 is SGHRS and CDR2 YFSETQ. This chain's CDR3 is CASSHGQGGNEQFF. Here the CDR3 DNA reads TGCGCCAGCAGCCATGGACAGGGAGGGAATGAGCAGTTCTTC.

The chain couples TRBV7-8 to TRBJ2-5, with 7 bases fitting TRBD1. CDR3 length: 11 residues. The germline gives CDR1 SGHVS, CDR2 FQNEAQ. V lost 2 bases and J lost 11; bases outside the gene matches: 2. CDR3 loop: CASSLWTGQYF. DNA for the CDR3: TGTGCCAGCAGCTTATGGACAGGTCAGTACTTC.

This chain connects TRBV19 to TRBJ2-2, with D tentatively TRBD1 or TRBD2 (6 bases each). CDR1 is LNHDA and CDR2 is SQIVND in the germline V gene (reference sequence). Trimming took 8 bases from V and 0 from J, leaving 22 bases between them. The CDR3 runs 18 residues. The chain's CDR3 is CASSVSAGQVANTGELFF. In nucleotides, the CDR3 is TGTGCCAGTTCAGTAAGCGCGGGACAAGTCGCGAACACCGGGGAGCTGTTTTTT.

The chain recombines TRBV10-1 with TRBJ1-1; D is unclear. Germline V gene sequence: CDR1 WNHNN, CDR2 SYGVQD (reference sequence). V was shortened by 6 bases and J by 0 bases, with 11 bases between the two germline ends. There are 14 residues in the CDR3. The CDR3 DNA follows: TGCGCCAGCAGGTCACAGAGGATGAACACTGAAGCTTTCTTT. Translation: CASRSQRMNTEAFF.

The chain has TRBV28 and TRBJ2-2, with D possibly called TRBD1 or TRBD2 (5 bases each). This CDR3 comprises 16 residues. V was clipped by 8 bases and J by 7 bases, with 23 bases between them. Germline loops: CDR1 MDHEN, CDR2 SYDVKM. CDR3 in amino acids: CASGGSGQGEGGELFF. CDR3 sequence (DNA): TGTGCCAGCGGCGGATCGGGGCAGGGCGAGGGCGGGGAGCTGTTTTTT.

The chain links TRBV2 to TRBJ2-1, with D possibly TRBD1 on 6 matching bases. CDR1 is SNHLY, CDR2 FYNNEI, per germline. The CDR3 runs to 14 residues. Trimming cost V 5 bases and J 3 bases, with 11 bases left between them. For the CDR3, the DNA is TGTGCCAGCAGTCCTGACAGGTACTACAATGAGCAGTTCTTC. The encoded protein is CASSPDRYYNEQFF. The full variable domain, its missing parts supplied by reference TRBV2 and TRBJ2-1, is EPEVTQTPSHQVTQMGQEVILRCVPISNHLYFYWYRQILGQKVEFLVSFYNNEISEKSEIFDDQFSVERPDGSNFTLKIRSTKLEDSAMYFCASSPDRYYNEQFFGPGTRLTVL.

The rearrangement links TRBV30 to TRBJ2-1; possible D gene TRBD1, 7 bases. The CDR3 extends over 13 amino acids. Between the trimmed V and J ends, which lost 4 bases and 5 bases, there was a span of 12 bases. Germline V gene sequence: CDR1 GTSNPN, CDR2 SVGIG (reference sequence). As DNA, the CDR3 is TGTGCCTGGAATCAGGGGGGAGACAATGAGCAGTTCTTC. Translating it yields CAWNQGGDNEQFF.

J is TRBJ2-3 and V is TRBV7-9, with D unclear. Between the trimmed V and J ends, which lost 5 bases and 2 bases, there was a span of 11 bases. The CDR3 loop spans 14 amino acids. Germline V gives CDR1 SEHNR, CDR2 FQNEAQ (reference sequence). The CDR3 DNA follows: TGTGCCAGCAGCAAGGGTCACTCCACAGATACGCAGTATTTT. Its protein product is CASSKGHSTDTQYF. Full variable domain (missing parts from reference TRBV7-9 and TRBJ2-3): DTGVSQNPRHKITKRGQNVTFRCDPISEHNRLYWYRQTLGQGPEFLTYFQNEAQLEKSRLLSDRFSAERPKGSFSTLEIQRTEQGDSAMYLCASSKGHSTDTQYFGPGTRLTVL.

The chain joins TRBV5-1 to TRBJ1-1, with 8 bases fitting TRBD1. Germline trimming cut 3 bases from V and 0 bases from J; bases unmatched to any gene: 1. This CDR3 is 14 amino acids long. Germline CDR1 SGHRS, CDR2 YFSETQ. The DNA of the CDR3 is TGCGCCAGCAGCTGGACAGGGATGAACACTGAAGCTTTCTTT. This encodes CASSWTGMNTEAFF.